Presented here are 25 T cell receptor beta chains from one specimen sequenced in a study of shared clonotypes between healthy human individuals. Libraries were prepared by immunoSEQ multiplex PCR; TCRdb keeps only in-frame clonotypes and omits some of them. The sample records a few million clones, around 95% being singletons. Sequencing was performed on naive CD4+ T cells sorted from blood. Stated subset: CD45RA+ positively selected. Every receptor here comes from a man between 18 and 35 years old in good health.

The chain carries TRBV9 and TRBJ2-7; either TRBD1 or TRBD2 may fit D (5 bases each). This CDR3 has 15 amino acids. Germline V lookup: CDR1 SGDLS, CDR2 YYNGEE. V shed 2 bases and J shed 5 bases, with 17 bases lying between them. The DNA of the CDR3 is TGTGCCAGCAGCGTTGGGGGATCGATTGGAAACGAGCAGTACTTC. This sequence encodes CASSVGGSIGNEQYF.

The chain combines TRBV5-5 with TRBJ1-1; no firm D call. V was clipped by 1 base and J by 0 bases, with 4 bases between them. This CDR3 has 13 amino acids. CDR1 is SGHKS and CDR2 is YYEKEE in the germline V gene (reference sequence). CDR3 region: CASSLWLNTEAFF. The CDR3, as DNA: TGTGCCAGCAGCTTGTGGCTGAACACTGAAGCTTTCTTT.

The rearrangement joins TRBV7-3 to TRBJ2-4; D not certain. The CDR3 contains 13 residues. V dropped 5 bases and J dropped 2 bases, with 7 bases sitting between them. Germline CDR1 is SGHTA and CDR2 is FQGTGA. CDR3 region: CASSPYSKNIQYF. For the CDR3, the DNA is TGTGCCAGCAGCCCCTACTCCAAAAACATTCAGTACTTC.

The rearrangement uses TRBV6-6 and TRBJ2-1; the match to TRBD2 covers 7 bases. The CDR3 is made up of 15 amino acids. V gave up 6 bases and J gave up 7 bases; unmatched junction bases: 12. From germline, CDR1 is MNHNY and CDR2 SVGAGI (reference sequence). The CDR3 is CASSTPGLGKNEQFF. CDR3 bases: TGTGCCAGCAGCACCCCTGGACTAGGCAAAAATGAGCAGTTCTTC.

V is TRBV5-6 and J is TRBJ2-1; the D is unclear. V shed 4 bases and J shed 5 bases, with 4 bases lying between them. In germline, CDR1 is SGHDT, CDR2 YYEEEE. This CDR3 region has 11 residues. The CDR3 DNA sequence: TGTGCCAGCAGCCATAACAATGAGCAGTTCTTC. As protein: CASSHNNEQFF.

The CDR3 DNA follows: TGCAGCGTTGAAGACTTGGAGGGACTAGCGGTCAATGAGCAGTTCTTC. It translates to CSVEDLEGLAVNEQFF. The rearrangement uses TRBV29-1 and TRBJ2-1; 11 bases are a match to TRBD2. V shed 0 bases, J shed 6 bases, and the junction held 7 bases outside the gene matches. This CDR3 has 16 amino acids. Germline lookup yields CDR1 SQVTM and CDR2 ANQGSEA.

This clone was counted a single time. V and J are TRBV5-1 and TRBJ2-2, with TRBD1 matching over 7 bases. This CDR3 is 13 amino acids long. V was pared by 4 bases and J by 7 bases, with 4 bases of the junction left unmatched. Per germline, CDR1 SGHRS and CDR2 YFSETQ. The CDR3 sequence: CASSTTGDGELFF. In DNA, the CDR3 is TGCGCCAGCAGCACTACAGGGGACGGGGAGCTGTTTTTT.

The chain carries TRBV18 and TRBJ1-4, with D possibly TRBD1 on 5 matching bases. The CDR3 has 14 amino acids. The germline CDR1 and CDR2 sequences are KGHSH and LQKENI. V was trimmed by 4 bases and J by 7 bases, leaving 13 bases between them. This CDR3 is CASSLSGTPEKLFF. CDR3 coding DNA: TGTGCCAGCTCACTGTCCGGGACTCCTGAAAAACTGTTTTTT.

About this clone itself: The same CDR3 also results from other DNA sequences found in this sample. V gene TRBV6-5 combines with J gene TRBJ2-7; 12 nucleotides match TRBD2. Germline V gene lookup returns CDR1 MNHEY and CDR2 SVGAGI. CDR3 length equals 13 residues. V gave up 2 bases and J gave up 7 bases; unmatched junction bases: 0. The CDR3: CASSYGLAGEQYF. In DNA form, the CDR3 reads TGTGCCAGCAGTTACGGACTAGCGGGGGAGCAGTACTTC.

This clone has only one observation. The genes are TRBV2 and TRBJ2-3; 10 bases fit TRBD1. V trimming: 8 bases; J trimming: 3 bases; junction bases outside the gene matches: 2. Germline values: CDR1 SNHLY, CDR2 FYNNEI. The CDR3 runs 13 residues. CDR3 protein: CASVGQGTDTQYF. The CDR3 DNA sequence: TGTGCCAGCGTGGGACAGGGGACAGATACGCAGTATTTT.

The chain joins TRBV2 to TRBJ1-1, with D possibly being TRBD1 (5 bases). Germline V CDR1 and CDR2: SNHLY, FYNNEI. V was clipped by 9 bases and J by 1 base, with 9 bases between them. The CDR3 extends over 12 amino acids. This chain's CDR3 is CARGVRNTEAFF. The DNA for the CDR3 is TGTGCCAGAGGGGTGAGGAACACTGAAGCTTTCTTT.

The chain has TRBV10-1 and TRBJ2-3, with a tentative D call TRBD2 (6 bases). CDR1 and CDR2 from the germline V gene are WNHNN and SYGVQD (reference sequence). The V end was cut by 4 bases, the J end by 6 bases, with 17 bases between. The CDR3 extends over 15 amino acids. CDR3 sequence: CASSVGGVTGDTQYF. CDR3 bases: TGCGCCAGCAGTGTTGGCGGGGTAACCGGGGATACGCAGTATTTT.

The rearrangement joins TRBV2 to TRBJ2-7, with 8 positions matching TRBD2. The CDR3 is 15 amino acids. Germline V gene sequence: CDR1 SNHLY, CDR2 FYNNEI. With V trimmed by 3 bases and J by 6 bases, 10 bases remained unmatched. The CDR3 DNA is TGTGCCAGCAGTGATCCTATAGCGGGACCGGGCGAGCAGTACTTC. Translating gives CASSDPIAGPGEQYF. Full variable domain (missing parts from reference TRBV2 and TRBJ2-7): EPEVTQTPSHQVTQMGQEVILRCVPISNHLYFYWYRQILGQKVEFLVSFYNNEISEKSEIFDDQFSVERPDGSNFTLKIRSTKLEDSAMYFCASSDPIAGPGEQYFGPGTRLTVT.

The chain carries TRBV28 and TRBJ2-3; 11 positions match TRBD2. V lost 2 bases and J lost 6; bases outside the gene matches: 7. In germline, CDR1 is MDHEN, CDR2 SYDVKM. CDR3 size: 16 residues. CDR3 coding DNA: TGTGCCAGCAGTTTAGCCAGGACTAGCGGGCTTGATACGCAGTATTTT. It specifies CASSLARTSGLDTQYF. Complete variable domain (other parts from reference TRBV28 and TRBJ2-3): DVKVTQSSRYLVKRTGEKVFLECVQDMDHENMFWYRQDPGLGLRLIYFSYDVKMKEKGDIPEGYSVSREKKERFSLILESASTNQTSMYLCASSLARTSGLDTQYFGPGTRLTVL.

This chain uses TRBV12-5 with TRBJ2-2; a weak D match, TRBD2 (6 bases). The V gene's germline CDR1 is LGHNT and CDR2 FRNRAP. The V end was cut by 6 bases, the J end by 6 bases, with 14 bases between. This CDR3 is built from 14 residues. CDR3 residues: CASGRETRSGELFF. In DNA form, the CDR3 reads TGTGCTAGTGGGCGGGAAACTCGGTCCGGGGAGCTGTTTTTT.

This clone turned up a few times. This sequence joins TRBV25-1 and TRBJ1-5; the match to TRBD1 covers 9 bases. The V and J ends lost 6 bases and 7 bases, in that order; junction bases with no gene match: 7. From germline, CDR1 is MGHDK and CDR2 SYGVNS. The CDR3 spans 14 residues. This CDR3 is CASSTGGAAQPQHF. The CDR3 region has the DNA TGTGCCAGCAGCACAGGGGGCGCGGCGCAGCCCCAGCATTTT.

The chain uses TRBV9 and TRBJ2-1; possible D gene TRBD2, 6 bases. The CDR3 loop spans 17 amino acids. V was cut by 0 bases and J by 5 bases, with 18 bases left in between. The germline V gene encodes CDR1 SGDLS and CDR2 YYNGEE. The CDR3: CASSVGTGTLGNNEQFF. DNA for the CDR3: TGTGCCAGCAGCGTAGGGACCGGGACTCTCGGGAACAATGAGCAGTTCTTC.

DNA of the CDR3: TGTGCCAGCAGTTTGCGACTAGCGGGGGGACCCTCCCCCTACAATGAGCAGTTCTTC. Protein product: CASSLRLAGGPSPYNEQFF. The chain combines TRBV28 with TRBJ2-1; 13 bases fit TRBD2. Germline V lookup: CDR1 MDHEN, CDR2 SYDVKM. The CDR3 sequence is 19 residues long. V trimming: 3 bases; J trimming: 2 bases; junction bases outside the gene matches: 10.

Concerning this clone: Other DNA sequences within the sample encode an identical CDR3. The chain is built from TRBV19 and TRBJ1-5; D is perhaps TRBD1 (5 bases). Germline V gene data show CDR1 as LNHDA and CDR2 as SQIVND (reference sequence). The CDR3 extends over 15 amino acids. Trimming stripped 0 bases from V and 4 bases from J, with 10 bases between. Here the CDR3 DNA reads TGTGCCAGTAGTATAGATACGGGGGGAAATCAGCCCCAGCATTTT. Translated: CASSIDTGGNQPQHF.

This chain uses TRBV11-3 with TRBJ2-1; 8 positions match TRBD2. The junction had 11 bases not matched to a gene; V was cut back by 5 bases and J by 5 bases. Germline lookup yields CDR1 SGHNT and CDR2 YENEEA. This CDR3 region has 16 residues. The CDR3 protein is CASSTVSGGTHNEQFF. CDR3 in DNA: TGTGCCAGCAGCACCGTCAGCGGGGGTACCCACAATGAGCAGTTCTTC. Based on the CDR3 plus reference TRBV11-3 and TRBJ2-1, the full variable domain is EAGVVQSPRYKIIEKKQPVAFWCNPISGHNTLYWYLQNLGQGPELLIRYENEEAVDDSQLPKDRFSAERLKGVDSTLKIQPAELGDSAVYLCASSTVSGGTHNEQFFGPGTRLTVL.

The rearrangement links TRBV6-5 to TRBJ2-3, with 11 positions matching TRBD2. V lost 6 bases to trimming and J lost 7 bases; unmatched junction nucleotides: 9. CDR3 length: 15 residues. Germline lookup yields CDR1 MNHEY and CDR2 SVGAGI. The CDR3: CASSRGTSGVNTQYF. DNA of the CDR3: TGTGCCAGCAGCCGGGGGACTAGCGGAGTAAATACGCAGTATTTT.

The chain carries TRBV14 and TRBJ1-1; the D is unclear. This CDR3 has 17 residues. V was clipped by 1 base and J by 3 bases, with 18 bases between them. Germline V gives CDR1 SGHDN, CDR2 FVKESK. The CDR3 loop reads CASSQVRGRREYTEAFF. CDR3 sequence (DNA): TGTGCCAGCAGCCAAGTTCGGGGAAGACGGGAGTACACTGAAGCTTTCTTT. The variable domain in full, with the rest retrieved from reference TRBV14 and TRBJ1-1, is EAGVTQFPSHSVIEKGQTVTLRCDPISGHDNLYWYRRVMGKEIKFLLHFVKESKQDESGMPNNRFLAERTGGTYSTLKVQPAELEDSGVYFCASSQVRGRREYTEAFFGQGTRLTVV.

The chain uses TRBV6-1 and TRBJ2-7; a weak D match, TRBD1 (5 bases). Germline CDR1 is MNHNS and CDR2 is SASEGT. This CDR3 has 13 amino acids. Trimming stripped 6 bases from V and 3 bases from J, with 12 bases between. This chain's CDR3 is CASRDTLIYEQYF. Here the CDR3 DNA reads TGTGCCAGCAGGGACACGTTAATCTACGAGCAGTACTTC.

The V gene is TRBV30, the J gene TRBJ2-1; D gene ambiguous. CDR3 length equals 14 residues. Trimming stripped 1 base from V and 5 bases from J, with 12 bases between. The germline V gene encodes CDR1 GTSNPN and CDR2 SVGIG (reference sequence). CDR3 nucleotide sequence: TGTGCCTGGAGTGGGGCTCCCTTTAACAATGAGCAGTTCTTC. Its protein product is CAWSGAPFNNEQFF.

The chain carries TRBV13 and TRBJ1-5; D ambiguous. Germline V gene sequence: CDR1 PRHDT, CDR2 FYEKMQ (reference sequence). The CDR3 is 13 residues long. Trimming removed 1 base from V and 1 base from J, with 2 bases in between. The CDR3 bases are TGTGCCAGCAGCTTAGAGAGCAATCAGCCCCAGCATTTT. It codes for CASSLESNQPQHF.